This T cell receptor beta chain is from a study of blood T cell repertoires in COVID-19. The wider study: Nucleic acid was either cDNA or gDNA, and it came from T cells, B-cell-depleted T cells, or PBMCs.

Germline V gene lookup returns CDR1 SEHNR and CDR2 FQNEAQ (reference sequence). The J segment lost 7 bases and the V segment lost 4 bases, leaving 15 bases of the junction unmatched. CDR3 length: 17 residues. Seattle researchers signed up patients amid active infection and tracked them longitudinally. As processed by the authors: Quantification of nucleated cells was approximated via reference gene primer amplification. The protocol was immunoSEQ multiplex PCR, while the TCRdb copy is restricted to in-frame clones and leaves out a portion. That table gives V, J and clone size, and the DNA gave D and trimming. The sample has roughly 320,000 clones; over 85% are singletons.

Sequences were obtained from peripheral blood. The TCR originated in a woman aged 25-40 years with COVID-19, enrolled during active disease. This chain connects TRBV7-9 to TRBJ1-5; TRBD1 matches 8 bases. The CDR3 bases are TGTGCCAGCAGCTCGTCCTCCCCCGACAGGGGAGGACAGCCCCAGCATTTT. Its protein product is CASSSSSPDRGGQPQHF.